This TCR beta chain was sequenced in a study of PD-L1 blockade in urothelial cancer (dated by TCRdb to 2017 to 2019). Study-wide context: Every patient began therapy at some point between 2013 and 2015 and was given atezolizumab 1,200 mg intravenously every 3 weeks. A median of about 1,500 T cells and roughly 1,000 unique TCRs was obtained from tumor samples, and a median clonality of about 0.09 and a median T cell proportion of approximately 0.097 were observed. Pretreatment blood TCR-seq was available for about 27 patients, at least one posttreatment blood collection was obtained for some 25 patients, and tumor TCR-seq was available for some 25 patients. About 90% of the roughly 29 patients were identified as males with urothelial cancer of bladder origin, and a prior smoking history was reported by 18 of 29 patients. Patients had an ECOG performance status of 0 or 1 and had received between 0 and 3 prior chemotherapy regimens. Progression-free survival longer than 6 months counted as durable clinical benefit, and TCR features were additionally tested against both progression-free and overall survival. Pretreatment tumor samples, along with matched peripheral blood collected serially before and after atezolizumab treatment, underwent TCR sequencing. In the same patients who had TCR sequencing, pretreatment tumors also underwent whole exome sequencing and RNA sequencing. Under ten patients reached durable clinical benefit, while some 20 patients did not. Five patients were excluded from tumor TCR analyses because tumors from two patients failed quality control and three patients had no tumor available. The study was an exploratory multi-omic analysis of somatic, immune and clinical correlates of response to PD-L1 blockade with atezolizumab in urothelial cancer.

Its CDR3 holds 16 amino acids, cysteine through phenylalanine. The DNA shown is the 48-base CDR3, in frame from base 1. The junction shows trimming of 3 bases on V and 1 base on J, and the gene matches do not reach 2 bases of it. CDR1 and CDR2 (SGDLS, YYNGEE) derive from the germline V gene. On the study overall, not on this receptor specifically: Tumor samples were FFPE, not collected immediately before treatment, and only one sample per patient was used, possibly missing heterogeneity. The proportion of tumor-infiltrating T lymphocytes was higher in patients with durable benefit (n of about 25, Mann-Whitney p = 0.047). Because the sample size was small (n ≈ 27) and many exploratory analyses were performed, the results are intended to be hypothesis-generating. Among patients with durable benefit, tumor-associated TCR clones showed greater expansion in peripheral blood 3 weeks after treatment started (n of about 21, p = 0.022).

To estimate absolute template abundance from read counts, synthetic TCR analog templates were spiked into each PCR. For FFPE tumors, housekeeping genes were amplified and quantified to estimate usable DNA and compute T cell fraction. Using the immunoSEQ assay, TCRbeta CDR3 regions were amplified from genomic DNA with bias-controlled V and J gene primers. Rearranged TCRbeta segments were sequenced at approximately 20X coverage. As for the authors' bioinformatics: Clustering was used to correct sequencing errors, and CDR3s were annotated against IMGT to assign V, D and J genes. Only productive TCRbeta rearrangements were used in downstream analyses, excluding out-of-frame or stop-codon sequences. Clonality was calculated as one minus the Shannon entropy normalized by the log of the number of unique productive sequences. Fisher's exact test with Benjamini-Hochberg correction, at a threshold of adjusted p below 0.01, was used to find clones that differed between time points or between blood and tumor. Here the immuneACCESS table is served through TCRdb, limited to in-frame sequences with V and J called. Missing clones are a known gap in these copies; in checked studies unresolved V genes cover under half, and the rest lacks a known reason. Clone size and the V and J calls come from that table; the DNA yielded D and trimming. This sample holds over a thousand clones; less than 50% were observed only once. The ten biggest clones cover 7.6% of the sample.

The time point label, as the study defines it: pretreatment tumor sample. The cohort included 25 to 35 patients with locally advanced or metastatic urothelial carcinoma who were treated at Memorial Sloan Kettering on a trial protocol. Every piece of tumor tissue used for sequencing was obtained prior to atezolizumab dosing. The Qiagen DNeasy Blood extraction kit was used to purify genomic DNA from total PBMCs and from tumor samples. Concerning this clone: Its antigen specificity is not known. Per-nucleotide qualities are absent, and no much larger clonotype sits a single base away.

The sequences come from tumor tissue, collected before atezolizumab (anti-PD-L1) treatment. The clonotype originates from a man aged 55 to 69 with urothelial cancer. The chain employs TRBV9 and TRBJ2-5; 14 bases in the junction line up with TRBD2. This receptor carries the CDR3 CASSAGTSGGQETQYF. The bases read TGTGCCAGCAGCGCCGGGACTAGCGGGGGCCAAGAGACCCAGTACTTC.